Listed here is a single TCR beta chain. Its specificity is unknown. This sample stems from a study of monozygotic twins with inflammatory bowel disease. Points from the study as a whole: Neither one strong signal nor one clonotype associated with IBD was supported.

For both chains, the TCRalpha and TCRbeta cDNA went through two nested PCRs of about 15 and 9 cycles. From its re-call of the 5' RACE reads, TCRdb lists each CDR3 protein once, without DNA. The sample holds more than 350,000 distinct CDR3 sequences. A 2.5 ml blood sample was drawn per donor. The total RNA came straight from whole blood, and T cells were not sorted beforehand. Per the germline V gene, CDR1 is SGHKS and CDR2 is YYEKEE (reference sequence). This CDR3 is 14 amino acids long. Sequences were obtained from blood. The source of this sequence is a human donor with ulcerative colitis or Crohn's disease, or a healthy co-twin of an affected twin (not recorded which). V is TRBV5-5 and J is TRBJ2-5; there is no DNA to check the TCRdb D call of TRBD1. CDR3 in amino acids: CASSPLPGRETQYF.